The T cell receptor (beta chain) under discussion was sequenced for a study of beta chain features in type 1 diabetes. Points on this clone: Its antigen is currently unknown.

Study-wide findings and caveats: In all four CD4+ subsets, TCRB CDR3 length was significantly, moderately reduced in type 1 diabetes. The question of HLA type influencing TCRB rearrangement was one that remained unresolved here. There were fewer insertions and more deletions at the VDJ junctions of type 1 diabetes patients.

What was sequenced were expressed TCRB transcripts, since all of the isolated RNA had been reverse transcribed. The read count averaged roughly 4 million across naive, central memory and regulatory T cell samples. Sequencing was performed with immunoSEQ multiplex PCR; in TCRdb, only in-frame clones are kept and a portion is missing. Altogether about 340,000 clones are present, around 9.3% being singletons, with the ten largest covering around 1%. Material for sequencing was central memory CD4+ T cells from blood. The clonotype comes from a man aged 25-45 years with type 1 diabetes.

CDR3 loop: CASSEESASLGEQFF. The DNA of the CDR3 is TGTGCCAGCAGTGAGGAGTCGGCTAGCTTGGGAGAGCAGTTCTTC. The chain couples TRBV2 to TRBJ2-1; a possible D gene is TRBD2 (5 bases). V lost 3 bases and J 10 bases, leaving 19 bases between the germline ends. CDR3 length equals 15 residues. Germline V gene sequence: CDR1 SNHLY, CDR2 FYNNEI.